The sequence of this T cell receptor beta chain was determined in a study of blood T cells in healthy people across ages (dated by TCRdb to about 2015). Describing the broader study: In model experiments, roughly one uniquely barcoded TCR beta cDNA molecule per two T cells was captured by template switching. To track age-related changes in TCR beta repertoire diversity, the study relied on deep sequencing normalized with unique cDNA molecular identifiers. Donors were grouped into four age groups: young (average approximately 16 years), middle-aged (roughly 37), aged (roughly 67) and long-lived (82). To avoid experimental bias, donors of different ages were spread randomly across the sequencing lanes. Two additional independent replicas of 1 million unique cDNA reads from the same blood draw were analyzed for two donors (one aged 18 to 30 and one aged 80 or older).

Donors were about 36 systemically healthy Caucasian individuals from Russia aged roughly 6 to 90 years. Around 10 milliliters of peripheral blood were drawn from each donor into EDTA-treated Vacutainer tubes. Ficoll-Paque density-gradient centrifugation was used to isolate PBMCs, with at least 7 million per sample. Total RNA, at least 5.5 micrograms per sample, was extracted from PBMCs with Trizol reagent. For every donor, an aliquot of PBMCs went through flow cytometry to measure the percentages of naive CD45RAhigh/CD27high T cells. What the research found in general, with its limitations: Estimates of total diversity based on one million sequenced T cells were regarded as lower bounds and as underestimates. Because donor CMV infection status was unknown, age-related changes in expanded clonotypes were potentially confounded. Bulk unsorted PBMC profiling prevented conclusive comparison of naive and antigen-experienced compartments. The long-lived group showed more naive CD4+ T cells, fewer expanded clones and increased TCR diversity than the aged group, suggesting age selection. As age increased, observed TCR beta diversity per million T cells dropped in a roughly linear way, and a significant reduction was already evident by age roughly 40. The percentage of naive T cells measured by flow cytometry correlated strongly with observed TCR beta diversity.

Library method: 5' RACE. Instrument on record: Illumina HiSeq 2500. A second roughly 7 to 11 cycle PCR used a sample-barcoded 5' primer and a J-beta primer mix. A unique molecular identifier was introduced onto each TCR beta cDNA molecule by a template-switch 5' adaptor carrying 12 random nucleotides. Each sample yielded at least 3 million CDR3-containing paired-end reads. First-strand cDNA synthesis was performed from all RNA using the Mint cDNA synthesis kit, with priming by a TRBC-specific oligonucleotide. After uracil-DNA glycosylase treatment, a first 18-cycle PCR used universal primers M1SS and BC2_uni_R on all cDNA. The authors' analysis ran thus. Each sample was normalized by randomly selecting 1 million high-quality reads, each carrying a distinct molecular identifier. Reads with shared molecular identifiers were discarded instead of being binned into consensus sequences. CDR3 identification, clonotype clustering and error correction used MiTCR with a Q25 quality threshold and the strictest error-elimination algorithm. A nonparametric unseen species model with Euler transformation was used to estimate a lower bound on total TCR beta diversity. The public reads were quality trimmed at Q25 with fastp and then assembled into clones with MiXCR by TCRdb, keeping productive beta chains. CDR3 protein duplicates are merged, each entry listing the most common genes and DNA. The V and J calls were determined by TCRdb, not by the authors. The sample records some 800,000 distinct CDR3 sequences, around 42% of which are singletons. Of the sample, roughly 19% is held by the ten largest clones.

On this clonotype itself: The specificity of this receptor is unknown. No qualities accompany the bases; no much larger clone lies one base away.

The CDR3, from cysteine to phenylalanine, totals 13 residues. Solely the CDR3 DNA is kept, with 39 bases framed from the first base. V gives up 6 bases and J gives up 3 bases, and the segment between their germline ends measures 11 bases. CDR1 is given as MNHEY and CDR2 as SVGEGT, both from the germline V gene. The chain is made from TRBV6-2 or TRBV6-3 and TRBJ1-1; possibly the D gene is TRBD1, per 6 matching bases. Sequenced input: blood. The TCR was taken from a man aged 55 to 70 in good health. The bases are TGTGCCAGCAGCGATACAGGGTACACTGAAGCTTTCTTT. This sequence encodes CASSDTGYTEAFF.